This T cell receptor (beta chain) derives from a study of T cell repertoires in cytomegalovirus infection (dated by TCRdb to about 2019). Regarding the research as a whole: Alongside well-studied HLA-B-restricted epitopes, the peptide stimulations were aimed at recently identified HLA-C-restricted CMV epitopes, whose presentation resists viral immunomodulation. The HLA type of each donor mattered for the analysis, because public TCR beta signatures pointed to carriage of CMV infection along with the matching HLA type. Summary of the overall study and its limitations: In the ex vivo response, HLA-C-restricted CMV-specific TCR beta clonotypes were dominant, and in two of eight donors the single most frequent clonotype came from this HLA-C-restricted group. In both this cohort and an independent roughly 350-donor cohort, the cumulative frequency of public TCR beta family members distinguished carriers of CMV infection plus the relevant HLA type.

The treatment or condition label for this specimen denotes: in vitro stimulation with specific CMV peptide epitopes to enrich CMV-specific T cells. As to this clonotype: This clone's antigen is unknown. No much larger clone exists at a distance of one base, and base qualities are not known.

V loses 4 bases, J loses 2 bases, and the germline ends lie 15 bases apart. The CDR3, from cysteine to phenylalanine, totals 15 residues. Here the CDR3 DNA is all that survives: 45 bases in frame from base 1. Sequences SEHNR (CDR1) and FQNEAQ (CDR2) are obtained from the germline V gene (reference sequence). The sequencer was an Illumina HiSeq 1500. The public reads were quality trimmed at Q25 with fastp and then assembled into clones with MiXCR by TCRdb, keeping productive beta chains. Rows are unified per CDR3 protein, each entry keeping the most common DNA and genes. The sample table contains roughly 120,000 distinct CDR3 sequences; only one count was recorded for around 30% of them. The ten biggest clones cover more than 35% of the sample.

This receptor chain uses TRBV7-9 and TRBJ2-7; the D segment might be TRBD1 or TRBD2, since each matches 6 bases. This specimen was CD8+ T cells from cultured PBMCs, taken from culture after CMV antigen stimulation. This TCR was sampled from a human donor in good health (CMV status not recorded). Some clones in this sample may be carry-over from other donors' samples. The base sequence is TGTGCCAGCAGCTGGACTGAGGGGGGAACCTACGAGCAGTACTTC. Its translation is CASSWTEGGTYEQYF.